The 5 T cell receptor beta chains listed next were all sequenced from one sample in a study of shared clonotypes between healthy human individuals. Sequencing was performed with immunoSEQ multiplex PCR; in TCRdb, only in-frame clones are kept and a portion is missing. The sample holds more than 450,000 clones, 79% seen once. The sample was PBMCs. The receptors stem from a woman between 40 and 55 years old in good health. Some clones in this sample may be carry-over from other donors' samples.

The chain is built from TRBV4-3 and TRBJ2-7, with 12 bases aligning to TRBD2. This CDR3 is built from 16 residues. Trimming removed 4 bases from V and 4 bases from J; junction bases left unmatched: 8. The germline V gene encodes CDR1 LGHNA and CDR2 YSLEER. In nucleotides, the CDR3 is TGCGCCAGCAGCCGCGTACTAGCGGGAGGAAATTACGAGCAGTACTTC. This sequence encodes CASSRVLAGGNYEQYF.

This clone has only a few counts. The rearrangement uses TRBV18 and TRBJ1-1; D unclear. Germline CDR1 and CDR2: KGHSH and LQKENI. This CDR3 has 13 residues. V was pared by 6 bases and J by 4 bases, with 12 bases between. CDR3 amino acids: CASSPVFGTEAFF. The CDR3 DNA reads TGTGCCAGCTCCCCTGTGTTTGGCACTGAAGCTTTCTTT. The complete variable domain, with remaining parts taken from reference TRBV18 and TRBJ1-1, reads NAGVMQNPRHLVRRRGQEARLRCSPMKGHSHVYWYRQLPEEGLKFMVYLQKENIIDESGMPKERFSAEFPKEGPSILRIQQVVRGDSAAYFCASSPVFGTEAFFGQGTRLTVV.

This chain uses TRBV28 with TRBJ2-7; D gene uncertain. Trimming removed 5 bases from V and 1 base from J, with 21 bases in between. The CDR3 spans 17 residues. CDR1 and CDR2 from the germline V gene are MDHEN and SYDVKM. The CDR3 DNA is TGTGCCAGCAGTCCCCAACTTCAGAGACCGAGATCCTACGAGCAGTACTTC. Translation: CASSPQLQRPRSYEQYF.

The rearrangement joins TRBV7-2 to TRBJ2-3, with 9 bases fitting TRBD1. The J segment lost 3 bases and the V segment lost 5 bases, leaving 9 bases of the junction unmatched. There are 16 residues in the CDR3. Germline CDR1 is SGHTA and CDR2 is FQGNSA. The CDR3: CASSPTQGAGTDTQYF. CDR3 in DNA: TGTGCCAGCAGCCCAACACAGGGGGCTGGGACAGATACGCAGTATTTT.

This clone has only one observation. The chain employs TRBV7-2 and TRBJ2-2; maybe TRBD1 (5 bases). This CDR3 has 14 amino acids. V lost 5 bases and J 5 bases, leaving 12 bases between the germline ends. CDR1 is SGHTA and CDR2 is FQGNSA in the germline V gene. The CDR3 region is CASSQTADTGELFF. The CDR3 DNA is TGTGCCAGCAGCCAGACAGCAGATACCGGGGAGCTGTTTTTT.